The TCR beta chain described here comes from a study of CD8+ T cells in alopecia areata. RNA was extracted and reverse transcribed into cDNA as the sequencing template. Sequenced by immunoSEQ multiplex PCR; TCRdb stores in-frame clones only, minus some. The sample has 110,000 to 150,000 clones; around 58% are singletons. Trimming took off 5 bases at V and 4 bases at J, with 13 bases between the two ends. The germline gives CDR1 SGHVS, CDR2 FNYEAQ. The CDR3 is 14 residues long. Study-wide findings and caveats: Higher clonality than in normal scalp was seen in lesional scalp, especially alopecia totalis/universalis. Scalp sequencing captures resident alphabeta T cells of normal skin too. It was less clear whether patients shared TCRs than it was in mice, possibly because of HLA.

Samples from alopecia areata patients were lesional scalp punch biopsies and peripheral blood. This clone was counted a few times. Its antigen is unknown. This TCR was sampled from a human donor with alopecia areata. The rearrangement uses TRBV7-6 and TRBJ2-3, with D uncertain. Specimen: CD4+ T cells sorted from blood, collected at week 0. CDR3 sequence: CASSPGEVSDTQYF. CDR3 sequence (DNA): TGTGCCAGCAGCCCCGGTGAGGTCTCAGATACGCAGTATTTT.